This TCR beta chain was observed in a study of molecular identifiers for immune sequencing clone quantification. Study-wide results and caveats: Clones above 20 RNA copies contained over 98% of effector molecules but under 1% of naive ones.

At least ten counts were recorded for this clonotype. The antigen remains undetermined. Germline V gives CDR1 MDHEN, CDR2 SYDVKM. The CDR3 covers 13 residues. Trimming removed 3 bases from V and 3 bases from J, with 8 bases in between. MiXCR, applied by TCRdb to the PCR reads, yields one record per CDR3 protein. The data show about 640,000 distinct CDR3 sequences, approximately 20% seen once. The sequenced sample consisted of naive CD8+ T cells from blood, with Jurkat cell RNA spiked in. Regarding subset: FACS-sorted CD8+CD4-CCR7+CD45RA+ naive T cells. The chain carries TRBV28 and TRBJ1-1, with TRBD1 as a possible D gene (5 bases). The receptor's source is a human donor in good health. Some libraries in this study had Jurkat cell RNA spiked in. CDR3 in amino acids: CASSFRDDTEAFF. The CDR3 region has the DNA TGTGCCAGCAGTTTCAGGGATGACACTGAAGCTTTCTTT.